This T cell receptor beta chain was identified during a study of cytomegalovirus exposure and HLA in healthy donors. Study results and caveats: TCR beta sequences reportedly predicted most subjects' HLA-A and HLA-B alleles accurately. In all likelihood, a cluster of highly shared sequence variants was a sequencing artifact.

For this clone: Its antigen is undetermined.

Both 60 Vbeta primers and 13 Jbeta primers went into the PCR. TCRdb's table, derived via immunoSEQ multiplex PCR, lists solely in-frame clones and lacks some. In all, the sample yields roughly 140,000 clones. The sample comprised PBMCs. The receptor's source is a man in his forties in good health and CMV-seronegative.

Written as DNA, the CDR3 is TGTGCCAGCAGCCGCAGTTACCAAGAGACCCAGTACTTC. Encoded protein: CASSRSYQETQYF. The rearrangement joins TRBV14 to TRBJ2-5; D ambiguous. With 4 bases removed from V and 0 bases from J, the gap between germline ends came to 6 bases. Germline V lookup: CDR1 SGHDN, CDR2 FVKESK. The CDR3 contains 13 residues. Full variable domain (missing parts from reference TRBV14 and TRBJ2-5): EAGVTQFPSHSVIEKGQTVTLRCDPISGHDNLYWYRRVMGKEIKFLLHFVKESKQDESGMPNNRFLAERTGGTYSTLKVQPAELEDSGVYFCASSRSYQETQYFGPGTRLLVL.